One sample yielded the 29 T cell receptor beta chains listed below, sequenced in a study of STAT5B mutations in CD4+ large granular lymphocyte leukemia. Sequencing was performed with immunoSEQ multiplex PCR; in TCRdb, only in-frame clones are kept and a portion is missing. In the table there are around 34,000 clones, 85% of which are singletons. Material: CD4+ T cells from blood buffy coats. These TCRs come from a human donor in good health.

The chain uses TRBV7-2 and TRBJ2-2, with D perhaps matching TRBD1 or TRBD2 (6 bases each). V gave up 5 bases and J gave up 4 bases, with 17 bases separating them. Germline V gene data show CDR1 as SGHTA and CDR2 as FQGNSA. The CDR3 runs 16 residues. The CDR3 DNA follows: TGTGCCAGCAGCCCAGGGGTCCTCGGGGGCACCGGGGAGCTGTTTTTT. This encodes CASSPGVLGGTGELFF.

The CDR3 bases are TGTGCCACCAGCAGGCCGAAAGGCCCGTTGAGGGGGACCCAGTACTTC. It specifies CATSRPKGPLRGTQYF. The chain carries TRBV15 and TRBJ2-5; TRBD1 or TRBD2 may be the D gene (5 bases each). CDR3 length: 16 residues. Trimming cost V 3 bases and J 7 bases, with 21 bases left between them. The germline V gene has CDR1 LNHNV and CDR2 YYDKDF (reference sequence). The variable domain in full, completed from reference TRBV15 and TRBJ2-5, reads DAMVIQNPRYQVTQFGKPVTLSCSQTLNHNVMYWYQQKSSQAPKLLFHYYDKDFNNEADTPDNFQSRRPNTSFCFLDIRSPGLGDTAMYLCATSRPKGPLRGTQYFGPGTRLLVL.

The V gene is TRBV4-1, the J gene TRBJ1-2; possible D gene TRBD1, 6 bases. CDR1 MGHRA and CDR2 YSYEKL come from the germline V gene. CDR3 length: 15 residues. Trimming took off 1 base at V and 3 bases at J, with 12 bases between the two ends. The CDR3 sequence: CASSQANPGDYGYTF. The CDR3, as DNA: TGCGCCAGCAGCCAAGCCAACCCAGGGGACTATGGCTACACCTTC.

The rearrangement links TRBV7-2 to TRBJ2-7, with 7 bases lining up with TRBD2. Per the germline V gene, CDR1 is SGHTA and CDR2 is FQGNSA. The CDR3 runs 16 residues. The V gene end was trimmed by 5 bases and the J gene end by 3 bases; junction bases not matched to a gene: 13. Here the CDR3 DNA reads TGTGCCAGCAGCCCTCGTGCGGGACTATCCCTCTACGAGCAGTACTTC. Translating it yields CASSPRAGLSLYEQYF.

V and J are TRBV11-2 and TRBJ2-2; D is perhaps TRBD2 (6 bases). The CDR3 sequence is 13 residues long. CDR1 SGHAT and CDR2 FQNNGV come from the germline V gene. The ends were cut back, 5 bases at V and 10 bases at J, with 14 bases in the middle. In DNA, the CDR3 is TGTGCCAGCAGCGCACAGCGGGTCGAGGAGCTGTTTTTT. This codes for CASSAQRVEELFF.

This chain links TRBV2 with TRBJ1-4; TRBD1 matches 8 bases. This CDR3 contains 14 residues. CDR1 and CDR2 from the germline V gene are SNHLY and FYNNEI. V trimming: 8 bases; J trimming: 3 bases; junction bases outside the gene matches: 5. The CDR3: CASGGQEANEKLFF. The DNA of the CDR3 is TGTGCCAGCGGGGGACAGGAAGCTAATGAAAAACTGTTTTTT.

The J gene is TRBJ1-5, the V gene TRBV28; D not resolved. Germline V CDR1 and CDR2: MDHEN, SYDVKM. Trimming shortened V by 3 bases and J by 6 bases, and 6 bases separated the two germline ends. CDR3 length: 12 amino acids. For the CDR3, the DNA is TGTGCCAGCAGTTTCGGACTTCAGCCCCAGCATTTT. It specifies CASSFGLQPQHF.

V usage is TRBV12-5 and J usage is TRBJ1-2, with 9 bases matching TRBD1. J gave up 2 bases and V 4 bases, and 5 bases lay outside the gene matches. The germline gives CDR1 LGHNT, CDR2 FRNRAP. The CDR3 has 15 residues. CDR3 loop: CASGSDRGSNYGYTF. The DNA of the CDR3 is TGTGCTAGTGGTTCCGACAGGGGGAGCAACTATGGCTACACCTTC.

The chain joins TRBV5-1 to TRBJ1-4; 8 nucleotides agree with TRBD1. V was pared by 1 base and J by 5 bases, with 7 bases of the junction left unmatched. CDR3 size: 16 residues. Germline V gene lookup returns CDR1 SGHRS and CDR2 YFSETQ. CDR3 region: CASSLLGRQGNEKLFF. In DNA, the CDR3 is TGCGCCAGCAGCTTGCTTGGACGACAGGGGAATGAAAAACTGTTTTTT.

V gene TRBV9 combines with J gene TRBJ2-5, with TRBD2 matching 11 bases. Germline V CDR1 and CDR2: SGDLS, YYNGEE. J was trimmed by 0 bases and V by 4 bases; bases with no gene match: 5. The CDR3 is made up of 16 amino acids. The CDR3 protein is CASSRASGRYQETQYF. The DNA of the CDR3 is TGTGCCAGCAGCCGGGCTAGCGGGAGGTACCAAGAGACCCAGTACTTC.

This chain connects TRBV30 to TRBJ2-1; TRBD2 is a possible D gene (5 bases). This CDR3 contains 12 residues. Per the germline V gene, CDR1 is GTSNPN and CDR2 is SVGIG (reference sequence). The germline V and J ends were trimmed by 3 bases and 7 bases, with 10 bases remaining between them. The CDR3 coding sequence is TGTGCCTGGAGGAGGGAATGGAATGAGCAGTTCTTC. Protein product: CAWRREWNEQFF.

A few counts support this clone. The chain has TRBV7-9 and TRBJ2-1; 13 nucleotides match TRBD2. This CDR3 region has 16 residues. V gave up 3 bases and J gave up 10 bases; unmatched junction bases: 9. Germline-derived CDR1 and CDR2 are SEHNR and FQNEAQ (reference sequence). The CDR3 nucleotides are TGTGCCAGCAGCTTTAGACTAGCGGGAGGCCGTGGAGAGCAGTTCTTC. It encodes CASSFRLAGGRGEQFF.

The chain employs TRBV10-3 and TRBJ2-7, with D perhaps TRBD1 (6 bases). The V end lost 4 bases, the J end lost 3 bases, and 10 bases lay between the germline ends. The CDR3 runs to 13 residues. CDR1 and CDR2 (germline): ENHRY, SYGVKD. The chain's CDR3 is CAISGQGYYEQYF. The CDR3, as DNA: TGTGCCATCAGTGGGCAGGGGTACTACGAGCAGTACTTC.

Only a few counts were recorded for this clone. V usage is TRBV4-3 and J usage is TRBJ1-5; maybe TRBD1 (6 bases). The CDR3 contains 15 residues. V lost 1 base to trimming and J lost 6 bases, with 13 bases between them. From germline, CDR1 is LGHNA and CDR2 YSLEER. The DNA for the CDR3 is TGCGCCAGCAGCCAAGCAACAGGGTCCGCTCAGCCCCAGCATTTT. It encodes CASSQATGSAQPQHF.

This sequence joins TRBV4-3 and TRBJ2-1; D not certain. Per the germline V gene, CDR1 is LGHNA and CDR2 is YSLEER. Trimming pared 6 bases from V and 6 bases from J, leaving 15 bases between. CDR3 size: 14 residues. In nucleotides, the CDR3 is TGCGCCAGCAGGCGAAGTCTAGGTAGCAATGAGCAGTTCTTC. Its protein product is CASRRSLGSNEQFF.

This sequence joins TRBV4-3 and TRBJ1-1; the match to TRBD1 covers 8 bases. J was trimmed by 10 bases and V by 5 bases; bases with no gene match: 9. The CDR3 sequence is 13 residues long. CDR1 is LGHNA, CDR2 YSLEER, per germline. The CDR3 is CASSTTGVRGAFF. CDR3 nucleotide sequence: TGCGCCAGCAGCACGACAGGGGTGAGGGGAGCTTTCTTT.

This clone was counted once. The gene calls are TRBV7-2 and TRBJ2-1; 8 bases fit TRBD2. CDR1 is SGHTA, CDR2 FQGNSA, per germline. This CDR3 spans 15 amino acids. Trimming removed 3 bases from V and 7 bases from J; junction bases left unmatched: 8. CDR3 sequence reads: CASSFGRVGENEQFF. The CDR3 nucleotides read TGTGCCAGCAGCTTCGGGAGGGTCGGTGAAAATGAGCAGTTCTTC.

The V and J genes are TRBV15 and TRBJ1-2; D gene ambiguous. This CDR3 is built from 14 residues. Germline V gene lookup returns CDR1 LNHNV and CDR2 YYDKDF (reference sequence). Trimming pared 5 bases from V and 4 bases from J, leaving 14 bases between. The CDR3 sequence: CATSSRQDSYGYTF. As DNA, the CDR3 is TGTGCCACCAGCTCCCGTCAGGATAGCTATGGCTACACCTTC.

This rearrangement joins TRBV25-1 to TRBJ1-3; D gene ambiguous. V was shortened by 5 bases and J by 4 bases, with 6 bases between the two germline ends. Per germline, CDR1 MGHDK and CDR2 SYGVNS. The CDR3 has 12 residues. CDR3 sequence (DNA): TGTGCCAGCAGTACAGTAGGAAACACCATATATTTT. Translation gives CASSTVGNTIYF. The whole variable domain, filled in from reference TRBV25-1 and TRBJ1-3, reads EADIYQTPRYLVIGTGKKITLECSQTMGHDKMYWYQQDPGMELHLIHYSYGVNSTEKGDLSSESTVSRIRTEHFPLTLESARPSHTSQYLCASSTVGNTIYFGEGSWLTVV.

V gene TRBV7-8 combines with J gene TRBJ2-7; the D is unclear. V was trimmed by 6 bases and J by 0 bases, leaving 6 bases between them. Germline values: CDR1 SGHVS, CDR2 FQNEAQ. This CDR3 contains 12 residues. The DNA for the CDR3 is TGTGCCAGCAGTCTAAGCTCCTACGAGCAGTACTTC. Protein: CASSLSSYEQYF.

This clone rates as medium-sized. The chain combines TRBV5-1 with TRBJ2-7, with TRBD2 identical over 10 bases. Per germline, CDR1 SGHRS and CDR2 YFSETQ. This CDR3 is 15 amino acids long. The V and J ends lost 4 bases and 7 bases, in that order; junction bases with no gene match: 11. The CDR3 region is CASSPDPGLAREQYF. The CDR3 DNA reads TGCGCCAGCAGCCCGGATCCGGGACTAGCGAGGGAGCAGTACTTC.

The chain has TRBV5-6 and TRBJ2-5, with D perhaps given as TRBD1 or TRBD2 (6 bases each). The CDR3 runs to 16 residues. V lost 3 bases and J lost 4, with 19 bases in between. Germline V gene sequence: CDR1 SGHDT, CDR2 YYEEEE. CDR3: CASSSRGYRAGETQYF. CDR3 nucleotide sequence: TGTGCCAGCAGCTCCCGGGGGTACAGGGCAGGAGAGACCCAGTACTTC.

The V call is TRBV20-1, the J call TRBJ1-1; D unresolved. Germline V gives CDR1 DFQATT, CDR2 SNEGSKA (reference sequence). Trimming stripped 4 bases from V and 1 base from J, with 4 bases between. CDR3 length: 11 amino acids. This CDR3 reads CSAKKNTEAFF. CDR3 DNA sequence: TGCAGTGCTAAGAAGAACACTGAAGCTTTCTTT.

The V and J genes are TRBV27 and TRBJ1-5, with 9 bases that match TRBD1. V was clipped by 6 bases and J by 0 bases; unmatched bases: 6. The germline CDR1 and CDR2 sequences are MNHEY and SMNVEV (reference sequence). The CDR3 loop spans 16 amino acids. DNA of the CDR3: TGTGCCAGCAGAGGGACAGGGTGGAATAGCAATCAGCCCCAGCATTTT. Protein product: CASRGTGWNSNQPQHF.

The rearrangement links TRBV7-9 to TRBJ1-3; unclear D gene. Looked up from germline, CDR1 is SEHNR and CDR2 is FQNEAQ (reference sequence). The CDR3 is made up of 15 amino acids. Trimming shortened V by 1 base and J by 4 bases, and 11 bases separated the two germline ends. This CDR3 is CASSLVQSPGNTIYF. The CDR3, as DNA: TGTGCCAGCAGCTTAGTGCAGTCGCCGGGAAACACCATATATTTT. Full variable domain (remainder filled in from reference TRBV7-9 and TRBJ1-3): DTGVSQNPRHKITKRGQNVTFRCDPISEHNRLYWYRQTLGQGPEFLTYFQNEAQLEKSRLLSDRFSAERPKGSFSTLEIQRTEQGDSAMYLCASSLVQSPGNTIYFGEGSWLTVV.

The chain is built from TRBV7-6 and TRBJ1-1; the D is unclear. Looked up from germline, CDR1 is SGHVS and CDR2 is FNYEAQ. Trimming shortened V by 5 bases and J by 8 bases, and 12 bases separated the two germline ends. There are 12 residues in the CDR3. CDR3 bases: TGTGCCAGCAGCCATCCGGGAGGGGAAGCTTTCTTT. It yields the protein CASSHPGGEAFF. The entire variable domain, with the rest obtained from reference TRBV7-6 and TRBJ1-1, is as follows: GAGVSQSPRYKVTKRGQDVALRCDPISGHVSLYWYRQALGQGPEFLTYFNYEAQQDKSGLPNDRFSAERPEGSISTLTIQRTEQRDSAMYRCASSHPGGEAFFGQGTRLTVV.

The chain uses TRBV5-1 and TRBJ2-7; 8 nucleotides line up with TRBD2. Unmatched junction bases numbered 4, after V lost 5 bases and J lost 0 bases. Germline-derived CDR1 and CDR2 are SGHRS and YFSETQ. The CDR3 is made up of 14 amino acids. The CDR3 here is CASRPGTSSYEQYF. The CDR3 DNA reads as TGCGCCAGCAGGCCCGGGACTAGCTCCTACGAGCAGTACTTC.

V usage is TRBV27 and J usage is TRBJ2-7, with no clear D. V lost 4 bases and J 5 bases, leaving 12 bases between the germline ends. The CDR3 runs 13 residues. The germline V gene has CDR1 MNHEY and CDR2 SMNVEV (reference sequence). CDR3 residues: CASSSTGTNEQYF. The CDR3 DNA sequence: TGTGCCAGCAGTTCCACTGGAACCAACGAGCAGTACTTC.

The chain carries TRBV5-6 and TRBJ2-7, with TRBD2 matching over 7 bases. After removal of 4 bases from V and 5 bases from J, the junction contained 9 bases not matched to a gene. This CDR3 is built from 14 residues. Germline CDR1 and CDR2: SGHDT and YYEEEE. As DNA, the CDR3 is TGTGCCAGCAGCCGGCTCGCGGGAGTCAACGAGCAGTACTTC. Translated, it gives CASSRLAGVNEQYF. Supplemented by reference TRBV5-6 and TRBJ2-7, the full variable domain reads DAGVTQSPTHLIKTRGQQVTLRCSPKSGHDTVSWYQQALGQGPQFIFQYYEEEERQRGNFPDRFSGHQFPNYSSELNVNALLLGDSALYLCASSRLAGVNEQYFGPGTRLTVT.